This TCR beta chain was captured by sequencing in a study of Ad26.COV2.S vaccination and SARS-CoV-2 variants (dated by TCRdb to the early 2020s). Study-wide context: Vaccine-arm donors came from COV1001, a multicentre, randomized, double-blind, placebo-controlled phase I-IIa trial of Ad26.COV2.S in healthy adults. Ad26.COV2.S was administered intramuscularly at 5 x 10^10 or 1 x 10^11 viral particles, either as a single shot or as two shots given 56 days apart. TCRbeta repertoire sequencing served as the tool for gauging how specific and how broad the SARS-CoV-2-reactive T cell receptors were following Ad26.COV2.S vaccination. A total of approximately 30 samples were included in the TCR-sequenced set, comprising around 19 Ad26.COV2.S vaccine recipients, 5 placebo recipients and 8 SARS-CoV-2 convalescent individuals. Trial participants were randomized into five groups of five, in which low-dose or high-dose Ad26.COV2.S was given once or twice, or placebo was given on both occasions. Throughout the experiments and outcome assessment, investigators stayed blinded to trial group allocation. On the study overall, not on this receptor specifically: After vaccination, spike-specific CD8+ and CD4+ T cell responses were reported to show substantial breadth. Vaccine and placebo recipients had similar non-spike TCR breadth, a finding consistent with the vaccine containing only spike. Higher spike-specific TCR breadth was observed in Ad26.COV2.S recipients than in placebo recipients (P = 0.0014). The study was not powered for comparison of responses between vaccine doses or regimens. It was noted by the authors that total T cell responses may have been underestimated by the TCR breadth and depth analyses.

Between the V and J ends, shortened by 5 bases and 5 bases respectively, the junction contains 10 bases. Via the germline V gene, CDR1 is ENHRY and CDR2 SYGVKD. The CDR3, from cysteine to phenylalanine, totals 13 residues. The kept DNA is CDR3 alone, 39 bases in frame from the first base. In the paper's terms, the treatment or condition label means: around 19 received Ad26.COV2.S at low or high dose, single or two shots; roughly five received placebo; per-sample allocation not given. Repertoires of vaccine and placebo recipients were sequenced from samples collected on day 63 after the first injection. In Cohort 1b, roughly 25 adults aged 18-55 years were enrolled at a single site in Boston, USA, between 29 July and 7 August 2020. As a vaccine, Ad26.COV2.S was a replication-incompetent adenovirus type 26 vector that expressed a prefusion-stabilized SARS-CoV-2 spike protein derived from the original Wuhan strain.

The immunoSEQ Assay was used to sequence TCRbeta CDR3 regions. After extraction, genomic DNA underwent amplification by bias-controlled multiplex PCR, followed by high-throughput sequencing. The study's processing was this. Collapsing and filtering of sequences were performed to quantify the absolute abundance of each unique TCRbeta CDR3 region. T cell fraction was estimated by normalizing TCRbeta template counts to usable DNA, which was measured by amplifying reference genes present in all nucleated cells. Repertoire TCRs were annotated as SARS-CoV-2-specific by exact matching of V gene, CDR3 amino acid sequence and J gene to a known reactive TCR set. MIRA supplied the reference SARS-CoV-2 TCR set, which was filtered for enrichment in COVID-19-positive ImmuneCODE repertoires so that public or cross-reactive TCRs were removed. Based on the MIRA antigens, annotated TCRs were further analysed at the level of specific ORF or position within ORF. Depth was the summed frequency of annotated unique rearrangements, while breadth was defined as annotated unique rearrangements over total unique productive rearrangements. TCR breadth was compared between groups using two-sided Wilcoxon rank-sum tests. What TCRdb holds here is the immuneACCESS table cut down to in-frame rearrangements. Part of the clones is not present; checked against another copy, under half of the missing clones reflect an unresolved V gene, and the others are unexplained. D and trimming come from the DNA, and the V and J calls and clone size come from that table. In this sample the table shows 380,000 or so clones, 88% of which occur a single time. Of the sample, 6.4% is held by the ten largest clones.

Comments on this clone: Its antigen target is currently unknown. Base quality data are lacking; no much larger clone is found one base away.

This material consisted of peripheral blood, taken in a trial of Ad26.COV2.S vaccine versus placebo. The sequence is built from TRBV10-3 and TRBJ1-5; the D gene identity is not certain. The TCR originated in a person aged 18 to 65 who received the Ad26.COV2.S COVID-19 vaccine or a placebo. The CDR3 region reads CAISPDGYQPQHF. The DNA sequence is TGTGCCATCAGTCCCGACGGATATCAGCCCCAGCATTTT.